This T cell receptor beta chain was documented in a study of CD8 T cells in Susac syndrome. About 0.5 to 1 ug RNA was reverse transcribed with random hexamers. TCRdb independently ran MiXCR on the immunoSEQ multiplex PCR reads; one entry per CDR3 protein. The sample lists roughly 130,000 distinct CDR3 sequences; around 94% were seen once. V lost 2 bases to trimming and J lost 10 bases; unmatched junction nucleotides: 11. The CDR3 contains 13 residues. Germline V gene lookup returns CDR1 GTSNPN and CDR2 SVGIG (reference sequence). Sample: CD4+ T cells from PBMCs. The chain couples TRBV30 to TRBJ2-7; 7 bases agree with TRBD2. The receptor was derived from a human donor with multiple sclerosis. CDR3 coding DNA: TGTGCCTGGAGTCCCCGACTAGGGGAGGGACAGTACTTC. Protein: CAWSPRLGEGQYF.